The 30 T cell receptor beta chains in this list originate from one sample, sequenced in a study of T cells expressing NK-cell markers. With the 5' RACE reads reprocessed, TCRdb shows one record per CDR3 protein and no DNA. The sample has 350,000 to 450,000 distinct CDR3 sequences, and its top ten clones hold 5.2%. What was sequenced was blood T cells: a sorted CD56 or NKG2C T cell subset, CD4+ or CD8+ T cells, or bulk PBMC T cells (not recorded which). These receptors all stem from a man between 18 and 69 years old in good health.

V gene TRBV9 combines with J gene TRBJ2-3; there is no DNA to check the TCRdb D call of TRBD1. CDR1 SGDLS and CDR2 YYNGEE come from the germline V gene. The CDR3 contains 15 residues. The CDR3 loop is CASTRGRGGRDTQYF. Complete variable domain (other parts from reference TRBV9 and TRBJ2-3): DSGVTQTPKHLITATGQRVTLRCSPRSGDLSVYWYQQSLDQGLQFLIQYYNGEERAKGNILERFSAQQFPDLHSELNLSSLELGDSALYFCASTRGRGGRDTQYFGPGTRLTVL.

The rearrangement links TRBV11-2 to TRBJ2-7; absent DNA, TCRdb's TRBD1 call cannot be checked. Germline loops: CDR1 SGHAT, CDR2 FQNNGV. The length of the CDR3 is 14 residues. The CDR3 is CASSLVARVDEQYF.

The gene calls are TRBV10-3 and TRBJ2-7. This CDR3 region has 13 residues. Germline CDR1 ENHRY, CDR2 SYGVKD. The CDR3 protein is CAISESRIREQYF.

The gene calls are TRBV6-5 and TRBJ1-5; the D call of TRBD1 rests on TCRdb alone, since no DNA is present to check it. Germline-derived CDR1 and CDR2 are MNHEY and SVGAGI. There are 16 residues in the CDR3. The CDR3 reads CASSYLARGSNQPQHF.

The chain has TRBV6-6 and TRBJ2-3. Germline assignment: CDR1 MNHNY and CDR2 SVGAGI (reference sequence). The CDR3 consists of 12 residues. The CDR3 loop is CASGPTGDTQYF.

V is TRBV20-1 and J is TRBJ2-5; as DNA is missing, the TRBD2 call by TCRdb cannot be tested. The germline gives CDR1 DFQATT, CDR2 SNEGSKA (reference sequence). The CDR3 runs to 18 residues. CDR3 protein: CSAPAPGLAGGSEKTQYF.

The chain joins TRBV7-8 to TRBJ2-7; TCRdb returns TRBD1, unconfirmable since there is no DNA. Per germline, CDR1 SGHVS and CDR2 FQNEAQ. CDR3 length equals 15 residues. This chain's CDR3 is CASSFASAGEYEQYF.

The V call is TRBV5-1, the J call TRBJ2-7; absent DNA, TCRdb's TRBD2 call cannot be checked. This CDR3 comprises 14 residues. Germline CDR1 and CDR2: SGHRS and YFSETQ. The CDR3 here is CASSPGLAGGRLYF.

The chain combines TRBV6-1 with TRBJ2-5; TCRdb lists TRBD1, though no DNA is available to test this call. This CDR3 region has 15 residues. CDR1 MNHNS and CDR2 SASEGT come from the germline V gene. The CDR3 spells CASSSGRGRRETQYF.

V and J are TRBV2 and TRBJ2-7; without DNA, the TCRdb call of TRBD1 cannot be checked. CDR3 length: 13 amino acids. Germline CDR1 reads SNHLY; CDR2 reads FYNNEI. The CDR3 region is CASTEQGQYEQYF.

The chain links TRBV6-1 to TRBJ2-3; absent DNA, TCRdb's TRBD2 call cannot be checked. Germline-derived CDR1 and CDR2 are MNHNS and SASEGT. This CDR3 has 16 residues. The CDR3 loop reads CASLTTSGEGLDTQYF.

J is TRBJ1-2 and V is TRBV3-1; the D call from TCRdb, TRBD1, cannot be confirmed without DNA. The CDR3 contains 15 residues. From germline, CDR1 is LGHDT and CDR2 YNNKEL (reference sequence). The chain's CDR3 is CASSQMTGMRHGYTF.

The chain combines TRBV9 with TRBJ2-4; the D call from TCRdb, TRBD1, cannot be confirmed without DNA. The CDR3 spans 14 residues. The V gene's germline CDR1 is SGDLS and CDR2 YYNGEE. The CDR3 loop is CASSVAWAGDIQYF.

The chain couples TRBV20-1 to TRBJ2-7; TCRdb indicates TRBD2, and absent DNA this call remains unverified. Germline V lookup: CDR1 DFQATT, CDR2 SNEGSKA (reference sequence). CDR3 length: 17 amino acids. The CDR3 sequence: CSARGLAGGPSSYEQYF.

The V gene is TRBV4-2, the J gene TRBJ2-1; the D call from TCRdb, TRBD1, cannot be confirmed without DNA. Germline CDR1 is LGHNA and CDR2 is YNFKEQ. This CDR3 has 13 residues. The CDR3 protein is CASSRPPGDEQFF.

This chain uses TRBV6-1 with TRBJ1-6. This CDR3 comprises 16 residues. Germline V gene data show CDR1 as MNHNS and CDR2 as SASEGT. CDR3 in amino acids: CASSPRLVGWESPLHF.

CDR3: CSARDEDQYSYEQYF. This rearrangement joins TRBV20-1 to TRBJ2-7. CDR1 and CDR2 from the germline V gene are DFQATT and SNEGSKA (reference sequence). CDR3 length: 15 residues.

The chain carries TRBV11-3 and TRBJ2-5; absent DNA, TCRdb's TRBD1 call cannot be checked. The length of the CDR3 is 16 residues. From germline, CDR1 is SGHNT and CDR2 YENEEA. CDR3 sequence reads: CASSLGPGRLQETQYF.

The rearrangement links TRBV28 to TRBJ2-7; no DNA is available, so the TRBD1 call from TCRdb remains unchecked. The CDR3 length is 16 residues. Germline CDR1 is MDHEN and CDR2 is SYDVKM. The CDR3 spells CASTTDRVGDSYEQYF.

The gene calls are TRBV7-8 and TRBJ1-1. Germline loops: CDR1 SGHVS, CDR2 FQNEAQ. The CDR3 contains 17 residues. The CDR3 loop is CASSSARLRSVNTEAFF.

The V and J genes are TRBV12-3 or TRBV12-4 and TRBJ1-4; TCRdb indicates TRBD1, and absent DNA this call remains unverified. This CDR3 is 14 amino acids long. The CDR3 sequence is CASNFRTGDEKLFF.

The V call is TRBV3-1, the J call TRBJ2-7; TCRdb designates TRBD2, a call that cannot be tested without DNA. Germline V lookup: CDR1 LGHDT, CDR2 YNNKEL (reference sequence). CDR3 length: 16 residues. CDR3 loop: CASSQVGQRASYEQYF.

V is TRBV19 and J is TRBJ2-1; the D call from TCRdb, TRBD2, cannot be confirmed without DNA. Germline V gives CDR1 LNHDA, CDR2 SQIVND (reference sequence). There are 14 residues in the CDR3. The CDR3 region is CASIPASGYNEQFF.

The chain links TRBV6-2 or TRBV6-3 to TRBJ1-1; TCRdb indicates TRBD1, and absent DNA this call remains unverified. The germline V gene has CDR1 MNHEY and CDR2 SVGEGT. The CDR3 has 16 residues. The CDR3 region is CASRRTTTGVDTEAFF.

V usage is TRBV28 and J usage is TRBJ1-1; TCRdb designates TRBD1, a call that cannot be tested without DNA. The germline V gene encodes CDR1 MDHEN and CDR2 SYDVKM. CDR3 length equals 15 residues. This CDR3 is CASSPPRQGRTEAFF.

The V call is TRBV6-6, the J call TRBJ2-7. The CDR3 is 13 amino acids. The germline V gene has CDR1 MNHNY and CDR2 SVGAGI (reference sequence). The CDR3 spells CASSYLWGYEQYF.

CDR3 sequence: CASRPRQGGNEKLFF. The J gene is TRBJ1-4, the V gene TRBV6-1; TCRdb's D call of TRBD1 is untestable without DNA. The germline V gene encodes CDR1 MNHNS and CDR2 SASEGT. This CDR3 is 15 amino acids long.

The V gene is TRBV20-1, the J gene TRBJ2-2; TCRdb picks TRBD2, but there is no DNA to check that call. Germline loops: CDR1 DFQATT, CDR2 SNEGSKA (reference sequence). This CDR3 contains 16 residues. CDR3 loop: CSARADGGDTIGELFF.

The gene calls are TRBV6-2 or TRBV6-3 and TRBJ2-2; no DNA is available, so the TRBD1 call from TCRdb remains unchecked. There are 17 residues in the CDR3. CDR1 is MNHEY, CDR2 SVGEGT, per germline. This CDR3 reads CASSYLSGRGNTGELFF.

This chain joins TRBV12-3 or TRBV12-4 and TRBJ2-2; TCRdb selects TRBD1, and the lack of DNA leaves this call unchecked. The CDR3 totals 14 residues. CDR3 region: CASHNQGNTGELFF.